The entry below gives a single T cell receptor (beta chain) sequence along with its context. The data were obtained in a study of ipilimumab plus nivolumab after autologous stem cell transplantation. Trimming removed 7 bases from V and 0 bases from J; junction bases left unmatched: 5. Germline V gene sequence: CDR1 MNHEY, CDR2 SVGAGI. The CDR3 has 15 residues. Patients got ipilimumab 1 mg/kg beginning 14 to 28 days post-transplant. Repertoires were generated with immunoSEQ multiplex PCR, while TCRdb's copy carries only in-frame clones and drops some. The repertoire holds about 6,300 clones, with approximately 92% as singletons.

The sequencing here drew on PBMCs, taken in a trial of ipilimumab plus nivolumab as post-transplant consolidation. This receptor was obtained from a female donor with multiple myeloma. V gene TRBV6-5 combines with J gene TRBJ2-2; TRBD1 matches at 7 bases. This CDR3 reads CASKRGTANTGELFF. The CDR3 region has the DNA TGTGCCAGCAAAAGAGGGACAGCGAACACCGGGGAGCTGTTTTTT.